The next 25 T cell receptor beta chains were all read from a single sample in a study of blood T cell repertoires in COVID-19. The table came from immunoSEQ multiplex PCR; TCRdb's copy has only in-frame clones and leaves some out. The top ten clones hold roughly 3.5% of a sample with around 60,000 clones, roughly 87% of them seen once. What was sequenced was peripheral blood. These receptors were collected from a man in his forties or fifties with active COVID-19.

The chain employs TRBV30 and TRBJ2-6; tentatively, D is TRBD2 (7 bases). The CDR3 is 15 residues long. Trimming removed 6 bases at V and 2 bases at J, with 14 bases between. CDR1 GTSNPN and CDR2 SVGIG come from the germline V gene (reference sequence). The CDR3: CACLGGAAGANVLTF. In DNA form, the CDR3 reads TGTGCCTGCCTGGGGGGGGCGGCTGGGGCCAACGTCCTGACTTTC.

J is TRBJ2-1 and V is TRBV7-2; TRBD2 matches 8 bases. J was trimmed by 5 bases and V by 4 bases; bases with no gene match: 13. The CDR3 consists of 17 residues. Germline loops: CDR1 SGHTA, CDR2 FQGNSA. In nucleotides, the CDR3 is TGTGCCAGCAGCTCCGGGGAAAGCGGGAGCCGCGACAATGAGCAGTTCTTC. Its translation is CASSSGESGSRDNEQFF. Full variable domain (remainder filled in from reference TRBV7-2 and TRBJ2-1): GAGVSQSPSNKVTEKGKDVELRCDPISGHTALYWYRQSLGQGLEFLIYFQGNSAPDKSGLPSDRFSAERTGGSVSTLTIQRTQQEDSAVYLCASSSGESGSRDNEQFFGPGTRLTVL.

This chain uses TRBV12-3 or TRBV12-4 with TRBJ1-5; D is uncertain. The V end lost 3 bases, the J end lost 6 bases, and 6 bases lay between the germline ends. There are 12 residues in the CDR3. The CDR3 sequence is CASSFLSQPQHF. In nucleotides, the CDR3 is TGTGCCAGCAGTTTTCTCTCTCAGCCCCAGCATTTT.

CDR3 residues: CASSLQTGSTEAFF. CDR3 in DNA: TGCGCCAGCAGCTTGCAGACAGGTAGCACTGAAGCTTTCTTT. The chain couples TRBV5-1 to TRBJ1-1, with D possibly being TRBD1 (6 bases). CDR1 SGHRS and CDR2 YFSETQ come from the germline V gene. The CDR3 extends over 14 amino acids. Trimming took 1 base from V and 4 from J, leaving 11 bases between them. Full variable domain (outside the CDR3, taken from reference TRBV5-1 and TRBJ1-1): KAGVTQTPRYLIKTRGQQVTLSCSPISGHRSVSWYQQTPGQGLQFLFEYFSETQRNKGNFPGRFSGRQFSNSRSEMNVSTLELGDSALYLCASSLQTGSTEAFFGQGTRLTVV.

The chain employs TRBV4-3 and TRBJ1-1; the D is unclear. The CDR3 contains 15 residues. CDR1 is LGHNA, CDR2 YSLEER, per germline. The germline V and J ends were trimmed by 1 base and 6 bases, with 15 bases remaining between them. The CDR3 region has the DNA TGCGCCAGCAGCCAAGTAGCCTCCGCGGGTGCTGAAGCTTTCTTT. Translating gives CASSQVASAGAEAFF.

This clone was recorded only once. The rearrangement uses TRBV2 and TRBJ1-1; 8 bases align to TRBD1. Per the germline V gene, CDR1 is SNHLY and CDR2 is FYNNEI. CDR3 length: 15 residues. V gave up 7 bases and J gave up 4 bases; unmatched junction bases: 11. CDR3 DNA: TGTGCCAGCAACGCTCAGGGGGCAGGCCTCACTGAAGCTTTCTTT. Its translation is CASNAQGAGLTEAFF.

The chain couples TRBV4-1 to TRBJ2-3; maybe TRBD2 (5 bases). Per germline, CDR1 MGHRA and CDR2 YSYEKL. This CDR3 has 16 amino acids. Trimming removed 1 base at V and 4 bases at J, with 15 bases between. In DNA form, the CDR3 reads TGCGCCAGCAGCCAAGGTGTGGACTCCGGGGCAGATACGCAGTATTTT. Its protein is CASSQGVDSGADTQYF.

The V and J genes are TRBV7-8 and TRBJ1-5; 9 bases line up with TRBD1. The germline gives CDR1 SGHVS, CDR2 FQNEAQ. This CDR3 is built from 18 residues. With V trimmed by 5 bases and J by 6 bases, 17 bases remained unmatched. The CDR3: CASSQNYAGQGSVQPQHF. DNA of the CDR3: TGTGCCAGCAGCCAAAACTACGCTGGACAGGGGAGTGTTCAGCCCCAGCATTTT. The full variable domain, with the rest looked up from reference TRBV7-8 and TRBJ1-5, is GAGVSQSPRYKVAKRGQDVALRCDPISGHVSLFWYQQALGQGPEFLTYFQNEAQLDKSGLPSDRFFAERPEGSVSTLKIQRTQQEDSAVYLCASSQNYAGQGSVQPQHFGDGTRLSIL.

The chain uses TRBV19 and TRBJ1-2, with D possibly TRBD1 on 6 matching bases. Germline V lookup: CDR1 LNHDA, CDR2 SQIVND (reference sequence). The CDR3 runs to 14 residues. The V end was cut by 5 bases, the J end by 4 bases, with 14 bases between. This chain's CDR3 is CASSATGTSYGYTF. DNA for the CDR3: TGTGCCAGTAGTGCGACAGGCACCAGCTATGGCTACACCTTC.

V usage is TRBV3-1 (or the pseudogene TRBV3-2) and J usage is TRBJ2-2, with 10 bases matching TRBD2. V dropped 6 bases and J dropped 5; count of bases not matched to a gene: 6. Germline V CDR1 and CDR2: LGHDT, YNNKEL (reference sequence). The CDR3 has 15 residues. The CDR3 reads CASSLGLARTGELFF. CDR3 DNA sequence: TGTGCCAGCAGTCTGGGACTAGCGAGGACCGGGGAGCTGTTTTTT.

There are a few counts of this clone. The chain joins TRBV4-1 to TRBJ1-4, with D possibly being TRBD1 (6 bases). The CDR3 covers 17 residues. CDR1 and CDR2 (germline): MGHRA, YSYEKL. V was trimmed by 0 bases and J by 3 bases, leaving 14 bases between them. DNA of the CDR3: TGCGCCAGCAGCCAAGACAGAAGCGGGACATCTAATGAAAAACTGTTTTTT. Protein: CASSQDRSGTSNEKLFF.

The chain links TRBV4-2 to TRBJ2-3; 10 bases agree with TRBD2. Germline V gene lookup returns CDR1 LGHNA and CDR2 YNFKEQ. The CDR3 has 18 amino acids. Unmatched junction bases numbered 16, after V lost 4 bases and J lost 6 bases. The CDR3 coding sequence is TGTGCCAGCAGCCCCCACCCGGGAACTAGCGGGGCCGGTGATACGCAGTATTTT. Protein sequence: CASSPHPGTSGAGDTQYF.

The chain employs TRBV6-5 and TRBJ1-6; TRBD1 matches at 7 bases. The CDR3 has 14 residues. Germline V lookup: CDR1 MNHEY, CDR2 SVGAGI. J lost 10 bases, V lost 2 bases, and 5 bases had no gene match. CDR3 coding DNA: TGTGCCAGCAGTTACCCAACCAGGGGGTCACCCCTCCACTTT. Protein: CASSYPTRGSPLHF.

The chain is built from TRBV5-1 and TRBJ2-1; 11 bases line up with TRBD2. V was pared by 4 bases and J by 3 bases, with 6 bases of the junction left unmatched. The germline gives CDR1 SGHRS, CDR2 YFSETQ. CDR3 length: 16 amino acids. This CDR3 reads CASSPLAGGDYNEQFF. DNA for the CDR3: TGCGCCAGCAGCCCCCTAGCGGGGGGCGACTACAATGAGCAGTTCTTC.

The rearrangement uses TRBV27 and TRBJ2-6; 8 nucleotides line up with TRBD2. V shed 0 bases and J 2 bases; nucleotides not matched to a gene: 3. The CDR3 consists of 17 residues. Per the germline V gene, CDR1 is MNHEY and CDR2 is SMNVEV (reference sequence). The CDR3 spells CASSLSRGGTGANVLTF. The CDR3 DNA reads as TGTGCCAGCAGTTTATCACGGGGGGGAACTGGGGCCAACGTCCTGACTTTC.

The V gene is TRBV7-2, the J gene TRBJ1-3; D might be TRBD1 (6 bases). This CDR3 has 17 amino acids. Per the germline V gene, CDR1 is SGHTA and CDR2 is FQGNSA. V lost 5 bases and J lost 0, with 17 bases in between. The CDR3 region is CASSQRRGSSSGNTIYF. CDR3 bases: TGTGCCAGCAGCCAGAGAAGGGGGAGCTCCTCTGGAAACACCATATATTTT.

J is TRBJ1-5 and V is TRBV18; D gene ambiguous. This CDR3 spans 13 amino acids. Germline V lookup: CDR1 KGHSH, CDR2 LQKENI. V was clipped by 2 bases and J by 6 bases, with 8 bases between them. CDR3 nucleotides: TGTGCCAGCTCACCAGATTCGAGTCAGCCCCAGCATTTT. Its translation is CASSPDSSQPQHF.

The J gene is TRBJ1-2, the V gene TRBV4-1; D remains unclear. CDR3 size: 16 residues. Trimming left V 4 bases short and J 6 bases short, with 21 bases between. From germline, CDR1 is MGHRA and CDR2 YSYEKL. CDR3 nucleotides: TGCGCCAGCAGCCCTGGACTTCTCAGGAGGGCTGATGGCTACACCTTC. Amino acid sequence: CASSPGLLRRADGYTF.

The chain is built from TRBV28 and TRBJ1-6; D ambiguous. The V and J ends lost 5 bases and 14 bases respectively, with 13 bases between them. In germline, CDR1 is MDHEN, CDR2 SYDVKM. CDR3 length equals 12 residues. The CDR3 bases are TGTGCCAGCAGTCTAGGAGGGTCTGCCCTCCACTTT. Protein product: CASSLGGSALHF.

This chain uses TRBV7-2 with TRBJ1-1; the D gene is possibly TRBD1 (6 bases). Per germline, CDR1 SGHTA and CDR2 FQGNSA. This CDR3 spans 14 amino acids. V was shortened by 2 bases and J by 3 bases, with 10 bases between the two germline ends. CDR3 DNA sequence: TGTGCCAGCAGCTTAACAGGGACGGACACTGAAGCTTTCTTT. It encodes CASSLTGTDTEAFF.

The V call is TRBV6-5, the J call TRBJ1-2; no reliable D call. The CDR3 runs to 13 residues. The germline V gene encodes CDR1 MNHEY and CDR2 SVGAGI. V shed 5 bases and J shed 2 bases, with 9 bases lying between them. CDR3 loop: CASSRRENYGYTF. The CDR3 region has the DNA TGTGCCAGCAGTCGGAGGGAAAACTATGGCTACACCTTC.

V and J are TRBV2 and TRBJ1-1; perhaps TRBD1 as D (6 bases). V was clipped by 10 bases and J by 4 bases, with 16 bases between them. The CDR3 consists of 13 residues. From germline, CDR1 is SNHLY and CDR2 FYNNEI. CDR3 in amino acids: CATNQGMGTEAFF. The CDR3 DNA is TGTGCCACCAATCAGGGGATGGGCACTGAAGCTTTCTTT.

The chain carries TRBV5-1 and TRBJ2-1; possibly TRBD1 for D (6 bases). Germline V lookup: CDR1 SGHRS, CDR2 YFSETQ. The CDR3 sequence is 16 residues long. The V end was cut by 4 bases, the J end by 3 bases, with 17 bases between. The chain's CDR3 is CASSPEDGQSYNEQFF. The CDR3, as DNA: TGCGCCAGCAGCCCCGAGGATGGACAGAGCTACAATGAGCAGTTCTTC.

The chain combines TRBV6-6 with TRBJ2-7, with 11 bases matching TRBD2. V dropped 4 bases and J dropped 1; count of bases not matched to a gene: 6. This CDR3 is 16 amino acids long. The germline gives CDR1 MNHNY, CDR2 SVGAGI (reference sequence). CDR3: CASSFVLAGDSYEQYF. CDR3 sequence (DNA): TGTGCCAGCAGTTTCGTACTAGCGGGGGATTCCTACGAGCAGTACTTC.

The V gene is TRBV27, the J gene TRBJ1-2; 7 bases map to TRBD1. The CDR3 sequence is 15 residues long. CDR1 and CDR2 (germline): MNHEY, SMNVEV (reference sequence). The V segment lost 5 bases and the J segment 8 bases; nucleotides outside the gene matches: 14. As DNA, the CDR3 is TGTGCCAGCAGTGCGGGGACAGCCCCTATTGGAGGCTACACCTTC. This translates into CASSAGTAPIGGYTF.